A few counts support the clone carrying this TCR beta chain. Its specificity is unknown. Roughly 500 nanograms of biopsy DNA per sample underwent TCRB immunosequencing. Assay used: immunoSEQ multiplex PCR; TCRdb lists only in-frame clones, some missing. Found here are around 17,000 clones, about 55% of them singletons; the top ten hold roughly 6.5%. Adults with ileal or ileocolonic Crohn's disease and an indication for resection were eligible. Germline-derived CDR1 and CDR2 are SGHAT and FQNNGV. This CDR3 region has 16 residues. With V trimmed by 5 bases and J by 3 bases, 6 bases remained unmatched. The data are from a study of T cell repertoires in ileal Crohn's disease. In the study overall: 35% were active smokers at surgery; median disease duration was approximately 8.5 years. Overall study results and limits: Compared with non-smokers, active smokers at surgery showed more clonal expansions.

This sequence joins TRBV11-2 and TRBJ2-3; 12 bases fit TRBD2. The specimen sequenced was ileal tissue. The source of this sequence is an adult with Crohn's disease. CDR3 sequence reads: CASSLSTSGRTDTQYF. DNA of the CDR3: TGTGCCAGCAGCCTAAGCACTAGCGGGAGGACAGATACGCAGTATTTT. Full variable domain (missing parts from reference TRBV11-2 and TRBJ2-3): EAGVAQSPRYKIIEKRQSVAFWCNPISGHATLYWYQQILGQGPKLLIQFQNNGVVDDSQLPKDRFSAERLKGVDSTLKIQPAKLEDSAVYLCASSLSTSGRTDTQYFGPGTRLTVL.